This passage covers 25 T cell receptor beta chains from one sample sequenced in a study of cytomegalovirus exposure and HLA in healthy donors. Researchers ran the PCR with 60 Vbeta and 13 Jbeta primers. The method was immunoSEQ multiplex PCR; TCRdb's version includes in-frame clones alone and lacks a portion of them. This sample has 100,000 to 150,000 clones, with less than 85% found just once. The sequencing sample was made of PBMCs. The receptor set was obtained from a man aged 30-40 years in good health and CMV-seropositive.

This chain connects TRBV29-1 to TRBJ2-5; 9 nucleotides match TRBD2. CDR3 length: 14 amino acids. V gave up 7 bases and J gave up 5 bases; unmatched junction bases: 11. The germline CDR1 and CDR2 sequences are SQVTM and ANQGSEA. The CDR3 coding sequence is TGCAGCGGACACCTGGGAGCGGGGGGCGAGACCCAGTACTTC. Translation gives CSGHLGAGGETQYF.

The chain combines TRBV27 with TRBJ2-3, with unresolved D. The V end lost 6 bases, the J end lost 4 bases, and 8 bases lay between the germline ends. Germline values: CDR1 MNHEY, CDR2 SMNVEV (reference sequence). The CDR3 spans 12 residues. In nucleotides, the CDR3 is TGTGCCAGCAGCCACGCGGCAGATACGCAGTATTTT. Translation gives CASSHAADTQYF.

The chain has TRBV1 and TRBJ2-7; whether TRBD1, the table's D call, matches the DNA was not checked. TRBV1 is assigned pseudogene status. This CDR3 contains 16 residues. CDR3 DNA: TGCACCAGCAGCCAAGAGAATTCAGGGAAGTCCTACGAGCAGTACTTC. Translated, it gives CTSSQENSGKSYEQYF.

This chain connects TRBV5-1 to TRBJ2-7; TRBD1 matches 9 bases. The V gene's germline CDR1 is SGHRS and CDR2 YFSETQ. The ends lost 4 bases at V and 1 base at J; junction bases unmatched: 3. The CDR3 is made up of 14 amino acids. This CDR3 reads CASSRTGESYEQYF. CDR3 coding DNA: TGCGCCAGCAGCCGGACAGGGGAATCCTACGAGCAGTACTTC.

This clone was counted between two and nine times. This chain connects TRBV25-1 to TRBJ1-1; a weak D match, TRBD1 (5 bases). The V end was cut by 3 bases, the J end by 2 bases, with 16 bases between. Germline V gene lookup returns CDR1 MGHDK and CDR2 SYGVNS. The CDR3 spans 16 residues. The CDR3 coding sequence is TGTGCCAGCAGTGATCAAGGATGGGGGGAAAACACTGAAGCTTTCTTT. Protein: CASSDQGWGENTEAFF.

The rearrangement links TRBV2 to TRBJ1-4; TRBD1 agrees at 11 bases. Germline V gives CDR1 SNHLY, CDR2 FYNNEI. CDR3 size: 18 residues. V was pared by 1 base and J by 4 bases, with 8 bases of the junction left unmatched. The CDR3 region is CASSEGVDRGHYNEKLFF. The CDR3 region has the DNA TGTGCCAGCAGTGAAGGGGTGGACAGGGGGCACTATAATGAAAAACTGTTTTTT. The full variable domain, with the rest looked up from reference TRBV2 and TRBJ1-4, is EPEVTQTPSHQVTQMGQEVILRCVPISNHLYFYWYRQILGQKVEFLVSFYNNEISEKSEIFDDQFSVERPDGSNFTLKIRSTKLEDSAMYFCASSEGVDRGHYNEKLFFGSGTQLSVL.

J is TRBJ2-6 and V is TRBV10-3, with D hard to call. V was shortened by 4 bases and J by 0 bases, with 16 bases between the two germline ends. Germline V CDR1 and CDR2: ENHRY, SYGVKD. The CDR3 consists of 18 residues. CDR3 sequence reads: CAISVSMQALSGANVLTF. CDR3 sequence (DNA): TGTGCCATCAGTGTCTCCATGCAGGCCCTCTCTGGGGCCAACGTCCTGACTTTC.

CDR3 bases: TGCGCCAGCAGCTTGGGACCGAAGGGAGAAGAGACCCAGTACTTC. This encodes CASSLGPKGEETQYF. The chain combines TRBV5-1 with TRBJ2-5, with D possibly being TRBD2 (5 bases). The length of the CDR3 is 15 residues. The germline gives CDR1 SGHRS, CDR2 YFSETQ. V was pared by 0 bases and J by 3 bases, with 12 bases between.

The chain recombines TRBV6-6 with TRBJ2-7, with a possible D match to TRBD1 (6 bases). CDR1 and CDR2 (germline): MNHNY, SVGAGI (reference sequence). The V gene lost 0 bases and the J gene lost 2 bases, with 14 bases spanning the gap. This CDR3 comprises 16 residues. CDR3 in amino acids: CASSYSLQTGTYEQYF. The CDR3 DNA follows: TGTGCCAGCAGTTACTCCCTCCAGACAGGTACCTACGAGCAGTACTTC.

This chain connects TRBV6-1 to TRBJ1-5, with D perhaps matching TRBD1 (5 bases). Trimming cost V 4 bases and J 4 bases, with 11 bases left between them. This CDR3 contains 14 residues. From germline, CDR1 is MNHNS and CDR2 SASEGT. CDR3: CASSVNHRNQPQHF. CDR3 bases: TGTGCCAGCAGTGTAAACCACAGGAATCAGCCCCAGCATTTT.

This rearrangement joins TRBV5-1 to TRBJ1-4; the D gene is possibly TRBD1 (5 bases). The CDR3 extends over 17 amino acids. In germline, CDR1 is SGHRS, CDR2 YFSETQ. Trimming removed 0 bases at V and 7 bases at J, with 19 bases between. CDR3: CASSLEAGRFQSEKLFF. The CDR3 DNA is TGCGCCAGCAGCTTGGAGGCAGGGCGGTTTCAGAGTGAAAAACTGTTTTTT.

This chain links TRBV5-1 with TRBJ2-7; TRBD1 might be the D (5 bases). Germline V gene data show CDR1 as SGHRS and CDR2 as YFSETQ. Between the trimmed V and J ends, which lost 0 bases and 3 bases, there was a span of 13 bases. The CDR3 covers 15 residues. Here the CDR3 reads CASSLDDSYYYEQYF. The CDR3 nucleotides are TGCGCCAGCAGCTTGGATGACAGTTACTACTACGAGCAGTACTTC.

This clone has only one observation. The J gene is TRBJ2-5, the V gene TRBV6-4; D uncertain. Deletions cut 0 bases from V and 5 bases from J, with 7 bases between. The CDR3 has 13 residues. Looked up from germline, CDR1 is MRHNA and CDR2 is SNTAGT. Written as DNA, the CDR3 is TGTGCCAGCAGTGACTCGAACGGGGAGACCCAGTACTTC. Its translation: CASSDSNGETQYF.

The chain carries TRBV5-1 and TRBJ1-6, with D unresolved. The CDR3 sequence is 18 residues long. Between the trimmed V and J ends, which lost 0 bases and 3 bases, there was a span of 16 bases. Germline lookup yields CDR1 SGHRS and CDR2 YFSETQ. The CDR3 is CASSLVSDSQDYNSPLHF. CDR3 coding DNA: TGCGCCAGCAGCTTGGTCTCAGATTCCCAAGACTATAATTCACCCCTCCACTTT. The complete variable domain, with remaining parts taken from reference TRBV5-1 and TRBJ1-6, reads KAGVTQTPRYLIKTRGQQVTLSCSPISGHRSVSWYQQTPGQGLQFLFEYFSETQRNKGNFPGRFSGRQFSNSRSEMNVSTLELGDSALYLCASSLVSDSQDYNSPLHFGNGTRLTVT.

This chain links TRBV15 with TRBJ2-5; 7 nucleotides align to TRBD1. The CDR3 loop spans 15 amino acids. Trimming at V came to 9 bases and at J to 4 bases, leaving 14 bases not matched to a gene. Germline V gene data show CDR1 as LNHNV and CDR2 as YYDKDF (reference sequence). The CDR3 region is CATVAQGFFGETQYF. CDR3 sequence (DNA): TGTGCCACGGTAGCACAGGGGTTCTTCGGAGAGACCCAGTACTTC.

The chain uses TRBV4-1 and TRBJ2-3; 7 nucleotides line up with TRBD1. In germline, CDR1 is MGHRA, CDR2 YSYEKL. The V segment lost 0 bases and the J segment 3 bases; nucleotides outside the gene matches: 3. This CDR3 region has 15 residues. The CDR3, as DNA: TGCGCCAGCAGCCAAGAAGACAGGGTTACAGATACGCAGTATTTT. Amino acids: CASSQEDRVTDTQYF.

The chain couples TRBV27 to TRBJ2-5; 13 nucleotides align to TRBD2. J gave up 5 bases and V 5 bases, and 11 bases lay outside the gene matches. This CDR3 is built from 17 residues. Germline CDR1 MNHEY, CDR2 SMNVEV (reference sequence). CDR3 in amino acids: CASSTLAGGLGGETQYF. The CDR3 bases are TGTGCCAGCAGTACACTAGCGGGGGGGCTTGGGGGGGAGACCCAGTACTTC.

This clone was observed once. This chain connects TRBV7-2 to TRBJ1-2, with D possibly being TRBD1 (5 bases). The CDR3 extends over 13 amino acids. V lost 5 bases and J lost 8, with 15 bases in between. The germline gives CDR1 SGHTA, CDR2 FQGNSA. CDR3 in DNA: TGTGCCAGCAGCGCGCGTAGGGGTTCAGGCTACACCTTC. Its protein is CASSARRGSGYTF.

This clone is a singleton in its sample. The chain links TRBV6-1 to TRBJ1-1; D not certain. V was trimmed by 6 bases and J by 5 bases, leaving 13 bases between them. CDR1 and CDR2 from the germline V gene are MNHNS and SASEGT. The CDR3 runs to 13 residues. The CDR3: CASRGRSGTEAFF. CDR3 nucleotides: TGTGCCAGCAGGGGTAGATCGGGGACTGAAGCTTTCTTT.

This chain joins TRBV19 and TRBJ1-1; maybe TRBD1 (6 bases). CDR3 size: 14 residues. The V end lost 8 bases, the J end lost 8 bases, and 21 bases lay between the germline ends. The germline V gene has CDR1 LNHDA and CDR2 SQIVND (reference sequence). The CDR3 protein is CASRFEVTGSEAFF. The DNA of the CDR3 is TGTGCCAGTCGCTTTGAGGTAACAGGGTCGGAAGCTTTCTTT.

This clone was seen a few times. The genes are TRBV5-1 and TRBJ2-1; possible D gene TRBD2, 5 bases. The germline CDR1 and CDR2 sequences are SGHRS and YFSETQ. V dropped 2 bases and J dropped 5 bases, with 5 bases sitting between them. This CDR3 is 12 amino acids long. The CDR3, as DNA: TGCGCCAGCAGCTTACTAGACAATGAGCAGTTCTTC. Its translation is CASSLLDNEQFF.

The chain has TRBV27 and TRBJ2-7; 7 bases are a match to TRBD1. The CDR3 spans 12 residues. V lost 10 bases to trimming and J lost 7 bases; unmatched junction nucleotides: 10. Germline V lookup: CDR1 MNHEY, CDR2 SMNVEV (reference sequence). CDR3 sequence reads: CATWTRGKEQYF. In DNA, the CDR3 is TGTGCCACCTGGACCAGGGGGAAAGAGCAGTACTTC.

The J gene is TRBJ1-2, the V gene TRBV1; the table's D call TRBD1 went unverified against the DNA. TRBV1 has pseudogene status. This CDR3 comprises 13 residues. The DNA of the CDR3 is TGCACCAGTCGACAGAAGACTAACTATGGCTACACCTTC. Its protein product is CTSRQKTNYGYTF.

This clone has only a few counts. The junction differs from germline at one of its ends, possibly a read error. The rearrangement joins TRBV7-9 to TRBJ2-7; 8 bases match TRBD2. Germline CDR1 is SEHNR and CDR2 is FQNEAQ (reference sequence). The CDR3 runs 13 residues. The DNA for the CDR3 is TGTGCCAGCAGCTTAGAAAGCCTAGCGGGCTCCAACTTC. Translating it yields CASSLESLAGSNF.

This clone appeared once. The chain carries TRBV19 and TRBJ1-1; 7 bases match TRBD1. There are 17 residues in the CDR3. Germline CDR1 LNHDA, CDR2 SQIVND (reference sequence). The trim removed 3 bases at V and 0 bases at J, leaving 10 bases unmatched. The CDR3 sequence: CASSMLVGQNMNTEAFF. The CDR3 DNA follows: TGTGCCAGTAGTATGTTGGTGGGACAGAATATGAACACTGAAGCTTTCTTT.